This passage covers 31 T cell receptor beta chains from one sample sequenced in a study of blood T cell repertoires in COVID-19. Profiling relied on immunoSEQ multiplex PCR, and the TCRdb table lists in-frame clones only, not all of them. The profile covers some 50,000 clones, with just over 85% appearing a single time and around 28% taken by the ten largest. Material for sequencing was peripheral blood. These receptors were taken from a human donor in a cohort sampled during active COVID-19.

This clone turned up a few times. The genes are TRBV11-2 and TRBJ2-7; 8 bases fit TRBD1. V trimming: 1 base; J trimming: 4 bases; junction bases outside the gene matches: 6. The CDR3 consists of 15 residues. Germline V CDR1 and CDR2: SGHAT, FQNNGV. CDR3 DNA sequence: TGTGCCAGCAGCTTAGCGCAGGGGGCGATTTACGAGCAGTACTTC. Its translation: CASSLAQGAIYEQYF.

V and J are TRBV25-1 and TRBJ1-2; possibly TRBD1 for D (6 bases). V was trimmed by 7 bases and J by 4 bases, leaving 16 bases between them. Per germline, CDR1 MGHDK and CDR2 SYGVNS. The CDR3 covers 14 residues. CDR3 sequence reads: CASTQGRGGYGYTF. In DNA form, the CDR3 reads TGTGCCAGCACCCAAGGAAGGGGGGGCTATGGCTACACCTTC.

The chain joins TRBV29-1 to TRBJ1-1; the D gene is possibly TRBD1 (5 bases). The CDR3 is made up of 11 amino acids. V was clipped by 4 bases and J by 4 bases, with 7 bases between them. Germline V gene lookup returns CDR1 SQVTM and CDR2 ANQGSEA. CDR3 in amino acids: CSVGGGTEAFF. The CDR3 DNA reads TGCAGCGTTGGCGGGGGCACTGAAGCTTTCTTT. The full variable domain, with the rest looked up from reference TRBV29-1 and TRBJ1-1, is SAVISQKPSRDICQRGTSLTIQCQVDSQVTMMFWYRQQPGQSLTLIATANQGSEATYESGFVIDKFPISRPNLTFSTLTVSNMSPEDSSIYLCSVGGGTEAFFGQGTRLTVV.

This chain links TRBV5-1 with TRBJ2-7, with a tentative D call TRBD1 (8 bases). CDR3 size: 15 residues. CDR1 and CDR2 (germline): SGHRS, YFSETQ. V lost 2 bases and J 4 bases, leaving 16 bases between the germline ends. The CDR3 DNA reads as TGCGCCAGCAGCTTATACGACAGGGGAGGGTACGAGCAGTACTTC. It encodes CASSLYDRGGYEQYF. Combining the CDR3 with reference TRBV5-1 and TRBJ2-7 gives the whole variable domain KAGVTQTPRYLIKTRGQQVTLSCSPISGHRSVSWYQQTPGQGLQFLFEYFSETQRNKGNFPGRFSGRQFSNSRSEMNVSTLELGDSALYLCASSLYDRGGYEQYFGPGTRLTVT.

CDR3 in amino acids: CASSLAWTAMNTEAFF. CDR3 bases: TGCGCCAGCAGCTTGGCCTGGACAGCCATGAACACTGAAGCTTTCTTT. V is TRBV5-1 and J is TRBJ1-1; D may be TRBD1 (6 bases). The V gene's germline CDR1 is SGHRS and CDR2 YFSETQ. V was pared by 0 bases and J by 0 bases, with 12 bases between. This CDR3 region has 16 residues.

The CDR3 here is CASVRTSGGAYEQFF. Here the CDR3 DNA reads TGTGCCAGCGTTAGGACTAGCGGGGGGGCCTATGAGCAGTTCTTC. The rearrangement joins TRBV2 to TRBJ2-1; TRBD2 agrees at 15 bases. CDR1 is SNHLY and CDR2 is FYNNEI in the germline V gene. V shed 8 bases, J shed 8 bases, and the junction held 7 bases outside the gene matches. The CDR3 runs to 15 residues.

The chain is built from TRBV11-2 and TRBJ2-3, with TRBD1 identical over 8 bases. With 2 bases clipped from V and 7 bases from J, the junction kept 8 bases outside the gene matches. CDR1 is SGHAT and CDR2 is FQNNGV in the germline V gene. This CDR3 is 15 amino acids long. The CDR3 DNA reads TGTGCCAGCAGCTTATCGGGACAGGCAAGTAATACGCAGTATTTT. Translation gives CASSLSGQASNTQYF.

There are a few counts of this clone. The chain links TRBV28 to TRBJ1-3; TRBD1 aligns across 8 bases. V was pared by 5 bases and J by 7 bases, with 10 bases of the junction left unmatched. This CDR3 has 15 amino acids. CDR1 and CDR2 from the germline V gene are MDHEN and SYDVKM. DNA for the CDR3: TGTGCCAGCAGTCCCGACCGACAGGGGCGGAACACCATATATTTT. Protein product: CASSPDRQGRNTIYF.

The rearrangement joins TRBV7-8 to TRBJ2-7, with 8 bases fitting TRBD2. CDR3 length: 14 residues. CDR1 is SGHVS and CDR2 is FQNEAQ in the germline V gene. V shed 5 bases and J 3 bases; nucleotides not matched to a gene: 6. The chain's CDR3 is CASSRSGNIYEQYF. Written as DNA, the CDR3 is TGTGCCAGCAGCCGTAGCGGGAATATCTACGAGCAGTACTTC.

This chain links TRBV5-1 with TRBJ1-4, with a weak D call TRBD1 (6 bases). This CDR3 has 14 residues. In germline, CDR1 is SGHRS, CDR2 YFSETQ. V lost 4 bases and J 5 bases, leaving 12 bases between the germline ends. The CDR3 loop reads CASSRDTVNEKLFF. The CDR3 bases are TGCGCCAGCAGCCGGGACACAGTAAATGAAAAACTGTTTTTT.

The chain combines TRBV24-1 with TRBJ2-7, with TRBD1 matching over 7 bases. The trim removed 3 bases at V and 5 bases at J, leaving 9 bases unmatched. CDR1 and CDR2 from the germline V gene are KGHDR and SFDVKD. This CDR3 is 15 amino acids long. CDR3 bases: TGTGCCACCAGTGATGCAAGACAGGGCGGGCACGAGCAGTACTTC. Translating gives CATSDARQGGHEQYF.

This clone was found a few times. This rearrangement joins TRBV2 to TRBJ1-1; D is unclear. This CDR3 is built from 11 residues. Deletions cut 4 bases from V and 8 bases from J, with 8 bases between. The germline V gene has CDR1 SNHLY and CDR2 FYNNEI. CDR3 sequence (DNA): TGTGCCAGCAGTGCGCGGGGAGAAGCTTTCTTT. Protein product: CASSARGEAFF.

This chain links TRBV27 with TRBJ1-6; D is unclear. Trimming cost V 1 base and J 9 bases, with 16 bases left between them. The germline gives CDR1 MNHEY, CDR2 SMNVEV (reference sequence). The CDR3 spans 16 residues. The CDR3 DNA is TGTGCCAGCAGTTTATATGCGGGGAGCGGTGGTTCACCCCTCCACTTT. Translated: CASSLYAGSGGSPLHF.

This chain links TRBV29-1 with TRBJ2-7; D gene unclear. Between the trimmed V and J ends, which lost 7 bases and 0 bases, there was a span of 13 bases. CDR1 and CDR2 from the germline V gene are SQVTM and ANQGSEA. There are 13 residues in the CDR3. CDR3 residues: CSAERLNSYEQYF. CDR3 nucleotide sequence: TGCAGCGCAGAGAGACTGAACTCCTACGAGCAGTACTTC.

This chain links TRBV5-1 with TRBJ1-1, with 9 bases aligning to TRBD1. This CDR3 is built from 15 residues. V lost 3 bases to trimming and J lost 3 bases; unmatched junction nucleotides: 6. Germline CDR1 SGHRS, CDR2 YFSETQ. The CDR3 sequence is CASSWTGTGHTEAFF. CDR3 DNA: TGCGCCAGCAGCTGGACAGGGACAGGGCACACTGAAGCTTTCTTT.

This clone was seen a handful of times. The chain employs TRBV11-2 and TRBJ2-1, with a possible D match to TRBD2 (6 bases). CDR1 and CDR2 from the germline V gene are SGHAT and FQNNGV. The length of the CDR3 is 14 residues. Trimming shortened V by 4 bases and J by 8 bases, and 15 bases separated the two germline ends. CDR3 bases: TGTGCCAGCAGCTCTCGCGCTTCGGGGGATGAGCAGTTCTTC. Its protein is CASSSRASGDEQFF.

This chain joins TRBV5-1 and TRBJ2-2; no clear D gene. V was trimmed by 9 bases and J by 2 bases, leaving 11 bases between them. From germline, CDR1 is SGHRS and CDR2 YFSETQ. The CDR3 length is 13 residues. As DNA, the CDR3 is TGCGCCACCTCTCCGGTCAACACCGGGGAGCTGTTTTTT. Translation gives CATSPVNTGELFF.

The V call is TRBV7-8, the J call TRBJ1-4, with D unclear. The V end was cut by 5 bases, the J end by 7 bases, with 14 bases between. Germline values: CDR1 SGHVS, CDR2 FQNEAQ. The CDR3 sequence is 14 residues long. The CDR3 here is CASSPGGLGEKLFF. The CDR3 region has the DNA TGTGCCAGCAGCCCCGGAGGCTTGGGTGAAAAACTGTTTTTT.

V gene TRBV5-1 combines with J gene TRBJ2-5, with 11 positions matching TRBD2. Germline V gene lookup returns CDR1 SGHRS and CDR2 YFSETQ. The CDR3 loop spans 16 amino acids. Trimming removed 3 bases from V and 4 bases from J; junction bases left unmatched: 8. CDR3 sequence (DNA): TGCGCCAGCAGCTCCTTAGCGGGGGGGCCGGTAGAGACCCAGTACTTC. Its translation: CASSSLAGGPVETQYF.

This chain links TRBV7-9 with TRBJ2-1; TRBD2 agrees at 12 bases. J gave up 11 bases and V 5 bases, and 7 bases lay outside the gene matches. The CDR3 runs 14 residues. Germline V lookup: CDR1 SEHNR, CDR2 FQNEAQ (reference sequence). In DNA, the CDR3 is TGTGCCAGCAGCCCCGGGACTAGCGGGCCCCAGCAGTTCTTC. It encodes CASSPGTSGPQQFF.

The chain joins TRBV6-5 to TRBJ2-7, with a tentative D call TRBD1 (6 bases). V shed 10 bases and J shed 2 bases, with 15 bases lying between them. The CDR3 is made up of 13 amino acids. CDR1 and CDR2 (germline): MNHEY, SVGAGI. The CDR3 DNA is TGTGCCACCACAGGGCTCCTTACCTACGAGCAGTACTTC. Its protein is CATTGLLTYEQYF.

This chain links TRBV2 with TRBJ1-1; possibly TRBD1 for D (5 bases). CDR3 length: 16 residues. V was trimmed by 8 bases and J by 2 bases, leaving 21 bases between them. In germline, CDR1 is SNHLY, CDR2 FYNNEI. The chain's CDR3 is CASGLAGPGGNTEAFF. In DNA, the CDR3 is TGTGCCAGCGGGCTCGCGGGGCCCGGAGGAAACACTGAAGCTTTCTTT.

The chain has TRBV29-1 and TRBJ2-5, with D tentatively TRBD2 (6 bases). With 6 bases removed from V and 2 bases from J, the gap between germline ends came to 16 bases. Germline V gene lookup returns CDR1 SQVTM and CDR2 ANQGSEA. The CDR3 sequence is 14 residues long. The CDR3 nucleotides are TGCAGCGTGCGGGGAACAGAATCTCAAGAGACCCAGTACTTC. Protein sequence: CSVRGTESQETQYF.

The chain uses TRBV6-5 and TRBJ2-7; D perhaps matches TRBD1 (5 bases). The CDR3 consists of 12 residues. Trimming took 4 bases from V and 6 from J, leaving 10 bases between them. CDR1 and CDR2 (germline): MNHEY, SVGAGI. CDR3 bases: TGTGCCAGCAGTTTCCAGGGTGGCGAGCAGTACTTC. It codes for CASSFQGGEQYF.

The V call is TRBV5-1, the J call TRBJ1-2; D ambiguous. CDR3 length equals 11 residues. The germline V gene encodes CDR1 SGHRS and CDR2 YFSETQ. With 0 bases removed from V and 13 bases from J, the gap between germline ends came to 10 bases. CDR3 in amino acids: CASSLAGEATF. In DNA form, the CDR3 reads TGCGCCAGCAGCTTGGCCGGGGAAGCCACCTTC.

The gene calls are TRBV12-5 and TRBJ2-1; 8 nucleotides match TRBD2. The trim removed 3 bases at V and 6 bases at J, leaving 4 bases unmatched. CDR1 and CDR2 from the germline V gene are LGHNT and FRNRAP. This CDR3 comprises 14 residues. CDR3 sequence reads: CASGLAGVPNEQFF. The CDR3 nucleotides are TGTGCTAGTGGTTTAGCGGGAGTCCCCAATGAGCAGTTCTTC.

The V and J genes are TRBV5-1 and TRBJ2-7; perhaps TRBD1 as D (6 bases). Trimming took 2 bases from V and 3 from J, leaving 12 bases between them. The CDR3 is 14 amino acids. Looked up from germline, CDR1 is SGHRS and CDR2 is YFSETQ. CDR3 sequence: CASSFSGELYEQYF. As DNA, the CDR3 is TGCGCCAGCAGCTTTTCAGGGGAACTCTACGAGCAGTACTTC.

This chain joins TRBV5-8 and TRBJ2-2; perhaps TRBD1 as D (6 bases). The V end was cut by 3 bases, the J end by 3 bases, with 12 bases between. Germline V gives CDR1 SGHTS, CDR2 YDEGEE. The CDR3 is 15 residues long. The CDR3 DNA reads as TGTGCCAGCAGCTCCAGGGGCTATCACACCGGGGAGCTGTTTTTT. Residues: CASSSRGYHTGELFF.

This clone was counted once. V is TRBV10-3 and J is TRBJ1-4, with D perhaps matching TRBD1 (6 bases). This CDR3 region has 16 residues. The V gene's germline CDR1 is ENHRY and CDR2 SYGVKD. V dropped 2 bases and J dropped 5 bases, with 15 bases sitting between them. The CDR3 DNA follows: TGTGCCATCAGTGAGAGGAGCGGGACACTAAATGAAAAACTGTTTTTT. Amino acid sequence: CAISERSGTLNEKLFF.

The gene calls are TRBV28 and TRBJ2-1, with 8 bases fitting TRBD2. The CDR3 is 17 residues long. V lost 5 bases and J lost 0; bases outside the gene matches: 9. CDR1 and CDR2 from the germline V gene are MDHEN and SYDVKM. In DNA form, the CDR3 reads TGTGCCAGCAGTCTCGGGGGCGGGAGGCTCTCCTACAATGAGCAGTTCTTC. Translation gives CASSLGGGRLSYNEQFF. Variable domain in full (rest from reference TRBV28 and TRBJ2-1): DVKVTQSSRYLVKRTGEKVFLECVQDMDHENMFWYRQDPGLGLRLIYFSYDVKMKEKGDIPEGYSVSREKKERFSLILESASTNQTSMYLCASSLGGGRLSYNEQFFGPGTRLTVL.

The CDR3 DNA reads as TGTGCCAGTAGACCCGGGACAGGGGGTAATCAGCCCCAGCATTTT. Translation: CASRPGTGGNQPQHF. V is TRBV19 and J is TRBJ1-5; TRBD1 agrees at 11 bases. V was clipped by 6 bases and J by 4 bases; unmatched bases: 5. CDR3 length: 15 amino acids. Looked up from germline, CDR1 is LNHDA and CDR2 is SQIVND (reference sequence).